This passage covers 24 T cell receptor beta chains from one sample sequenced in a study of metastatic and nonmetastatic thyroid tumors. Prior to thyroid surgery, none of the patients had received any treatment. Via MiXCR, TCRdb re-called the PCR reads. Here the sample spans about 70,000 clones, roughly a sixth being singletons. Specimen: blood. Receptors were obtained from a female donor with papillary thyroid cancer or a benign thyroid nodule (not recorded which). Some clones in this sample may be carry-over from other donors' samples.

This clone has more than one count but fewer than ten. This chain links TRBV4-1 with TRBJ2-2; D tentatively reads TRBD1 or TRBD2 (6 bases each). The CDR3 is 16 residues long. Trimming stripped 4 bases from V and 0 bases from J, with 12 bases between. Germline V lookup: CDR1 MGHRA, CDR2 YSYEKL. CDR3 amino acids: CASSRGDTANTGELFF. DNA for the CDR3: TGCGCCAGCAGCCGGGGGGACACGGCGAACACCGGGGAGCTGTTTTTT.

The CDR3 region has the DNA TGTGCCAGCCGAGCGCTTGAAGCTTTCTTT. Residues: CASRALEAFF. The chain links TRBV6-1 to TRBJ1-1; D is unclear. Germline V gene sequence: CDR1 MNHNS, CDR2 SASEGT. The CDR3 consists of 10 residues. Trimming removed 8 bases at V and 7 bases at J, with 8 bases between.

This clone was seen at least ten times. V usage is TRBV5-6 and J usage is TRBJ1-3; D possibly corresponds to TRBD1 (6 bases). V was clipped by 5 bases and J by 0 bases, with 15 bases between them. The CDR3 extends over 16 amino acids. Germline CDR1 SGHDT, CDR2 YYEEEE. CDR3 in DNA: TGTGCCAGCAGGGCGAAGACAGGTTTCTCTGGAAACACCATATATTTT. Translated: CASRAKTGFSGNTIYF.

The chain links TRBV9 to TRBJ1-6; TRBD1 might be the D (5 bases). Germline V CDR1 and CDR2: SGDLS, YYNGEE. This CDR3 comprises 13 residues. The V gene lost 4 bases and the J gene lost 8 bases, with 10 bases spanning the gap. CDR3 DNA sequence: TGTGCCAGCAGCTTCGGGGGTTATTCACCCCTCCACTTT. Protein product: CASSFGGYSPLHF.

This clone was seen at least ten times. V gene TRBV13 combines with J gene TRBJ2-5, with D hard to call. The germline V gene has CDR1 PRHDT and CDR2 FYEKMQ (reference sequence). V gave up 6 bases and J gave up 5 bases, with 13 bases separating them. This CDR3 region has 13 residues. CDR3 sequence: CASSSGSWETQYF. In DNA form, the CDR3 reads TGTGCCAGCAGTTCAGGATCATGGGAGACCCAGTACTTC.

This clone appeared many times. The genes are TRBV18 and TRBJ1-1, with D hard to call. The germline V gene has CDR1 KGHSH and CDR2 LQKENI. Trimming removed 1 base from V and 4 bases from J, with 10 bases in between. This CDR3 region has 14 residues. CDR3 amino acids: CASSPRRFSTEAFF. The CDR3 bases are TGTGCCAGCTCACCACGCAGGTTTTCCACTGAAGCTTTCTTT. Together with reference TRBV18 and TRBJ1-1, the CDR3 gives the full variable domain: NAGVMQNPRHLVRRRGQEARLRCSPMKGHSHVYWYRQLPEEGLKFMVYLQKENIIDESGMPKERFSAEFPKEGPSILRIQQVVRGDSAAYFCASSPRRFSTEAFFGQGTRLTVV.

This clone was counted many times. Here the CDR3 DNA reads TGCAGCGTTGACATAGGAGACGGCTACACCTTC. Translation gives CSVDIGDGYTF. This chain connects TRBV29-1 to TRBJ1-2; D not certain. Trimming pared 3 bases from V and 8 bases from J, leaving 10 bases between. Germline loops: CDR1 SQVTM, CDR2 ANQGSEA. The CDR3 has 11 amino acids.

This clone was seen ten or more times. This chain uses TRBV9 with TRBJ2-2, with TRBD2 as a possible D gene (6 bases). Germline V lookup: CDR1 SGDLS, CDR2 YYNGEE. V was shortened by 7 bases and J by 6 bases, with 16 bases between the two germline ends. CDR3 size: 14 residues. The CDR3 DNA reads as TGTGCCAGCCGCAACACCGGGGGATCCGGGGAGCTGTTTTTT. This translates into CASRNTGGSGELFF.

Ten or more counts support this clone. The DNA for the CDR3 is TGCGCCAGCAGCTTGTTTAGCGGGAGAGAGACCCAGTACTTC. Its translation is CASSLFSGRETQYF. The chain links TRBV5-1 to TRBJ2-5; 9 bases are a match to TRBD2. The germline V gene encodes CDR1 SGHRS and CDR2 YFSETQ. The CDR3 is made up of 14 amino acids. J gave up 4 bases and V 1 base, and 2 bases lay outside the gene matches.

This clone was observed a handful of times. A much larger clone lies a single base off, so this may be a read error. This chain links TRBV7-9 with TRBJ1-2, with D uncertain. Germline V lookup: CDR1 SEHNR, CDR2 FQNEAQ (reference sequence). The CDR3 extends over 14 amino acids. V gave up 0 bases and J gave up 2 bases, with 7 bases separating them. This CDR3 reads CASSLAAANYGYTF. The CDR3 DNA reads TGTGCCAGCAGCTTAGCGGCCGCCAACTATGGCTACACCTTC.

This clone has a count of ten or more. The rearrangement links TRBV27 to TRBJ2-7; 7 bases match TRBD1. CDR3 length: 13 residues. After removal of 5 bases from V and 3 bases from J, the junction contained 4 bases not matched to a gene. Germline CDR1 and CDR2: MNHEY and SMNVEV (reference sequence). The CDR3 here is CASSIRQGYEQYF. CDR3 nucleotides: TGTGCCAGCAGTATCAGACAGGGCTACGAGCAGTACTTC.

At least ten counts were recorded for this clone. CDR3 in amino acids: CASSEDQVTYEQYF. DNA for the CDR3: TGTGCCAGCAGTGAAGACCAGGTCACCTACGAGCAGTACTTC. This chain links TRBV2 with TRBJ2-7; D not certain. This CDR3 contains 14 residues. V dropped 1 base and J dropped 2 bases, with 9 bases sitting between them. CDR1 and CDR2 from the germline V gene are SNHLY and FYNNEI.

The table lists this clone with many counts. This chain joins TRBV7-8 and TRBJ2-1, with 10 bases matching TRBD2. This CDR3 has 16 amino acids. J lost 9 bases, V lost 5 bases, and 13 bases had no gene match. Per the germline V gene, CDR1 is SGHVS and CDR2 is FQNEAQ. The CDR3 is CASSQRGLAGVGEQFF. The CDR3, as DNA: TGTGCCAGCAGCCAGAGGGGGCTAGCGGGAGTTGGTGAGCAGTTCTTC.

The V gene is TRBV28, the J gene TRBJ2-7, with TRBD2 matching 8 bases. The CDR3 runs 14 residues. Per the germline V gene, CDR1 is MDHEN and CDR2 is SYDVKM. The ends lost 7 bases at V and 6 bases at J; junction bases unmatched: 11. The CDR3 nucleotides are TGTGCCAGCACGCGTAGTAGCGGGGCAATCGAGCAGTACTTC. Translated, it gives CASTRSSGAIEQYF.

This clone was counted between two and nine times. A read error is possible here, since a much larger clone lies one base away. Other DNA sequences of this sample code for an identical CDR3. The rearrangement links TRBV5-1 to TRBJ2-5; TRBD2 might be the D (5 bases). This CDR3 spans 13 amino acids. In germline, CDR1 is SGHRS, CDR2 YFSETQ. The CDR3 protein is CASSLEDQETQYF. In nucleotides, the CDR3 is TGTGCCAGCAGCTTGGAGGACCAAGAGACCCAGTACTTC.

This clone occurred many times. CDR3 in amino acids: CASSESISGSSYEQYF. Written as DNA, the CDR3 is TGTGCCAGCAGTGAATCTATTAGCGGGAGCTCCTACGAGCAGTACTTC. This chain connects TRBV6-1 to TRBJ2-7; TRBD2 aligns across 9 bases. Germline V CDR1 and CDR2: MNHNS, SASEGT. There are 16 residues in the CDR3. Germline trimming cut 2 bases from V and 0 bases from J; bases unmatched to any gene: 5.

The CDR3 sequence: CSARDPGRGTNSPLHF. CDR3 in DNA: TGCAGTGCTAGAGATCCGGGGAGAGGTACGAATTCACCCCTCCACTTT. The rearrangement uses TRBV20-1 and TRBJ1-6; D remains ambiguous. Germline values: CDR1 DFQATT, CDR2 SNEGSKA (reference sequence). With 0 bases removed from V and 7 bases from J, the gap between germline ends came to 16 bases. This CDR3 is 16 amino acids long.

For this clone: A much more abundant neighbour one base away suggests this may be a read error. The chain is built from TRBV19 and TRBJ2-3; D not resolved. Germline CDR1 is LNHDA and CDR2 is SQIVND (reference sequence). Trimming pared 5 bases from V and 6 bases from J, leaving 6 bases between. The length of the CDR3 is 11 residues. DNA for the CDR3: TGTGCCAGTAGTTCAATTGATACGCAGTATTTT. Translation: CASSSIDTQYF.

This clone was detected many times. This chain connects TRBV27 to TRBJ1-1; D remains unclear. Germline V lookup: CDR1 MNHEY, CDR2 SMNVEV (reference sequence). Between the trimmed V and J ends, which lost 10 bases and 1 base, there was a span of 7 bases. CDR3 length: 11 residues. CDR3 bases: TGTGCCACCCGGGGGAACACTGAAGCTTTCTTT. Encoded protein: CATRGNTEAFF.

This clone was seen many times. The rearrangement links TRBV29-1 to TRBJ2-7; TRBD2 aligns across 7 bases. Per the germline V gene, CDR1 is SQVTM and CDR2 is ANQGSEA. After removal of 6 bases from V and 1 base from J, the junction contained 3 bases not matched to a gene. The CDR3 runs 12 residues. CDR3 sequence: CSVGDYSYEQYF. The CDR3 DNA sequence: TGCAGCGTGGGGGACTATTCCTACGAGCAGTACTTC.

In its sample, this clone was seen many times. The CDR3 region has the DNA TGTGCCAGCAGCTTAGAATGGGCTAGCGGGAGAGGAAATGAGCAGTTCTTC. Amino acids: CASSLEWASGRGNEQFF. V gene TRBV11-1 combines with J gene TRBJ2-1; 10 nucleotides agree with TRBD2. CDR3 length: 17 amino acids. Per germline, CDR1 SGHAT and CDR2 FQDESV (reference sequence). The J segment lost 7 bases and the V segment lost 1 base, leaving 10 bases of the junction unmatched.

This clone was found many times. The chain uses TRBV5-1 and TRBJ1-5; 8 bases agree with TRBD1. The CDR3 length is 15 residues. Germline CDR1 and CDR2: SGHRS and YFSETQ. Trimming cost V 4 bases and J 6 bases; bases outside gene matches: 9. Written as DNA, the CDR3 is TGCGCCAGCAGCGTGGGCCAGGGGGCCAGTCAGCCCCAGCATTTT. Translation: CASSVGQGASQPQHF.

This clone was picked up many times. V is TRBV10-2 and J is TRBJ2-7; tentatively, D is TRBD1 (7 bases). Germline V gene data show CDR1 as WSHSY and CDR2 as SAAADI. The CDR3 loop spans 14 amino acids. Trimming pared 6 bases from V and 2 bases from J, leaving 14 bases between. The CDR3 region has the DNA TGCGCCAGCAGAGGACAGGAGCGGGCCTACGAGCAGTACTTC. The encoded protein is CASRGQERAYEQYF.

The CDR3 DNA reads as TGCAGTGCGTCCTCGGGGGAGGAGTCCTCACCCCTCCACTTT. Its translation is CSASSGEESSPLHF. V is TRBV20-1 and J is TRBJ1-6, with D perhaps matching TRBD1 (5 bases). Germline V gene sequence: CDR1 DFQATT, CDR2 SNEGSKA (reference sequence). This CDR3 has 14 residues. Trimming took 6 bases from V and 10 from J, leaving 19 bases between them.